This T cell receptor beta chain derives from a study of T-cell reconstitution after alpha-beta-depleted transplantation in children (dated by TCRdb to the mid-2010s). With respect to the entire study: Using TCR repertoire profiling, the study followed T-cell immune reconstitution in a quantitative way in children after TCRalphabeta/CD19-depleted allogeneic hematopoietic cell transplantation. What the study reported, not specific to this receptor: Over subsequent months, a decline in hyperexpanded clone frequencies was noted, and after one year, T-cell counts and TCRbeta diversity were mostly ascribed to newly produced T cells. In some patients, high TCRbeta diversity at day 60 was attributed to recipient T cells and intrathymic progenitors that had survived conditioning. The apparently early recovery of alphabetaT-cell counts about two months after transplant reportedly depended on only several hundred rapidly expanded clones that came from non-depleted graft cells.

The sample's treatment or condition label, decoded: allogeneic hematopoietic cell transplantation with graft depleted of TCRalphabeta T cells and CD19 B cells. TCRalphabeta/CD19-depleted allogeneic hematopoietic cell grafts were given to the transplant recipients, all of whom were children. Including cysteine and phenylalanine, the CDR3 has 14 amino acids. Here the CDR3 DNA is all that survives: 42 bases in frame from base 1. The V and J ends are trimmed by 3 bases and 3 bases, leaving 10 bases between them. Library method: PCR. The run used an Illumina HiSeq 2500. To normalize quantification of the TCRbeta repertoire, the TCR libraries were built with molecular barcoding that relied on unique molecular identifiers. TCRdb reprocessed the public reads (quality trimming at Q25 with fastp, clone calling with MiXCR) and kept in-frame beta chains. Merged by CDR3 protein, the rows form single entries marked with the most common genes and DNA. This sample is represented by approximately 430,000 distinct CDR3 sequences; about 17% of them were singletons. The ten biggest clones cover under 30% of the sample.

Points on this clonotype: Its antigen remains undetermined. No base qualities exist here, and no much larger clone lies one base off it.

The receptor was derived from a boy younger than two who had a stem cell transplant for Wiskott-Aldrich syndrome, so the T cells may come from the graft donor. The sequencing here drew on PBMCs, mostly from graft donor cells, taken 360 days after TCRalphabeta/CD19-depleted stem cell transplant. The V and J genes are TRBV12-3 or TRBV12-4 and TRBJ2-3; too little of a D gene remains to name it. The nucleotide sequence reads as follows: TGTGCCAGCAGTTTCGTTAGGAGAACAGATACGCAGTATTTT. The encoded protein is CASSFVRRTDTQYF.